This T cell receptor (beta chain) was identified in a study of CD8+ T cells in alopecia areata. Study information: A 6-month off-drug phase came after tofacitinib, which had lasted 6 to 18 months.

Collection of lesional scalp punch biopsies and peripheral blood was performed in alopecia areata patients. V was pared by 6 bases and J by 1 base, with 13 bases between. CDR3 length equals 15 residues. The germline gives CDR1 MNHNS, CDR2 SASEGT. The authors extracted RNA and reverse transcribed it into cDNA as the sequencing template. The table came from immunoSEQ multiplex PCR; TCRdb's copy has only in-frame clones and leaves some out. The sample has fewer than 200,000 clones, 50% to 70% seen once. This receptor was identified in a human donor with alopecia areata. The sequences come from CD4+ T cells sorted from blood, collected at week 0. The V call is TRBV6-1, the J call TRBJ1-5, with D unresolved. Written as DNA, the CDR3 is TGTGCCAGCAGAACGGGCGGAAAGAGCAATCAGCCCCAGCATTTT. Encoded protein: CASRTGGKSNQPQHF.